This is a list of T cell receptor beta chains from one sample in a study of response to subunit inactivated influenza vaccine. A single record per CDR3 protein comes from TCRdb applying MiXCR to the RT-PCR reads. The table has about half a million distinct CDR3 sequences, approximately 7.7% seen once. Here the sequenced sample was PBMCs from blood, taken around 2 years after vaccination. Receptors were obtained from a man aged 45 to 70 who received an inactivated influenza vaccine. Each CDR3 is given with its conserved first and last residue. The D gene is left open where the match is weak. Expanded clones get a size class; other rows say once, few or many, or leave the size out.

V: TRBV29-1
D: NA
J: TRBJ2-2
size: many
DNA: TGCAGCGGGAAAAACAGGGTTAACGGGGAGCTGTTTTTT
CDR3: CSGKNRVNGELFF

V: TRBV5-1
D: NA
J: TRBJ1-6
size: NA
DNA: TGCGCCAGCAGCTTGGGATGGGTCGGCTCCTATAATTCACCCCTCCACTTT
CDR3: CASSLGWVGSYNSPLHF

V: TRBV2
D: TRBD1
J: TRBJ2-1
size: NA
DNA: TGTGCCAGCAGTGAAAGGCGGACAGGCTACAATGAGCAGTTCTTC
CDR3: CASSERRTGYNEQFF

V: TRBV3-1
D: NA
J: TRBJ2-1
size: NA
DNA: TGTGCCAGCAGCCAAGGGGCTAAATACAATGAGCAGTTCTTC
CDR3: CASSQGAKYNEQFF

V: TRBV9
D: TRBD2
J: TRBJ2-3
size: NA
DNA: TGTGCCAGCAGCGAAACCGGGACTAGAGGATTCACAGATACGCAGTATTTT
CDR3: CASSETGTRGFTDTQYF

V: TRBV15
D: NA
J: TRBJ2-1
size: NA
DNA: TGTGCCACCAGCGAGCGGGCCGCCTCCTACAATGAGCAGTTCTTC
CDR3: CATSERAASYNEQFF

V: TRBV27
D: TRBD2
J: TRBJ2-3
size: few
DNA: TGTGCCAGCAAGTCGCGGGGGGCTGTCACAGATACGCAGTATTTT
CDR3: CASKSRGAVTDTQYF

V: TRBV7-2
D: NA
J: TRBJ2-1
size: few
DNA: TGTGCCAGCAGGTTAAGGTTGTCGAGCTCCTACAATGAGCAGTTCTTC
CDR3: CASRLRLSSSYNEQFF

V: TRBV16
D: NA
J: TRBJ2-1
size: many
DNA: TGTGCCAGCAGCCAATTCTCGGGGAATGAGCAGTTCTTC
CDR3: CASSQFSGNEQFF

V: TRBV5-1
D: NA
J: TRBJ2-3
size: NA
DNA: TGCGCCAGCAGCTTGGTAACTTCAGATACGCAGTATTTT
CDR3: CASSLVTSDTQYF

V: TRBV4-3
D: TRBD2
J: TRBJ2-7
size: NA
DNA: TGCGCCAGCAGCCAAGATCTTCCGGGACTAGCGGGAGCCCACTACGAGCAGTACTTC
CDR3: CASSQDLPGLAGAHYEQYF

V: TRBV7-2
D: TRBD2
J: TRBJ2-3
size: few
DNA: TGTGCCAGCAGCCCGGGACTAGCGAAAGGGAGGGATACGCAGTATTTT
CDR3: CASSPGLAKGRDTQYF

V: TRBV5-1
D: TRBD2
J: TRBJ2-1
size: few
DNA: TGCGCCAGCAGCGGGACGACTAGCGGGACCTACAATGAGCAGTTCTTC
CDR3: CASSGTTSGTYNEQFF

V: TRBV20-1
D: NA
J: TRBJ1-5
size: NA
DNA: TGCAGTGCTAGTGACGGGCGCAGGAATCAGCCCCAGCATTTT
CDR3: CSASDGRRNQPQHF